A selection of T cell receptor beta chains follows, all from one sample in a study of naive CD8 T cells in extremely preterm neonates. Generated by immunoSEQ multiplex PCR, the TCRdb table keeps only in-frame clones and is missing some. Here the sample spans tens of thousands of clones, about 91% being singletons. Sequencing was performed on naive CD8+ T cells from cord blood. Receptor source: a boy who was born preterm. Each CDR3 is given with its conserved first and last residue. D genes are given only for firm matches. Expanded clones get a size class; other rows say once, few or many, or leave the size out.

v_gene	j_gene	abundance	d_gene	CDR3nt	CDR3aa
TRBV6-6	TRBJ2-1	NA	TRBD2	TGTGCCAGCAGTTTTTGGGACTACTCCTACAATGAGCAGTTCTTC	CASSFWDYSYNEQFF
TRBV4-1	TRBJ2-3	NA	TRBD2	TGCGCCAGCAGCCAAGTTCCGGGACTAGCGGGAGATACGCAGTATTTT	CASSQVPGLAGDTQYF
TRBV4-1	TRBJ2-2	once	TRBD2	TGCGCCAGCAGCCAAGGGCTAGCGGGGGGCACCGGGGAGCTGTTTTTT	CASSQGLAGGTGELFF
TRBV27	TRBJ2-5	NA	TRBD1	TGTGCCAGCAGTTGGACAGGGGGCGCAGAGACCCAGTACTTC	CASSWTGGAETQYF
TRBV6-5	TRBJ2-1	NA	TRBD2	TGTGCCAGCAGTTACTCGCTAGCGGGGGGCAATGAGCAGTTCTTC	CASSYSLAGGNEQFF
TRBV27	TRBJ1-1	NA	NA	TGTGCCAGCAGTCAGGGGAACACTGAAGCTTTCTTT	CASSQGNTEAFF
TRBV9	TRBJ1-6	NA	TRBD1	TGTGCCAGCAGCGTAGGGACAGGGTATAATTCACCCCTCCACTTT	CASSVGTGYNSPLHF
TRBV9	TRBJ1-2	once	NA	TGTGCCAGCAGCGTACCTAACTATGGCTACACCTTC	CASSVPNYGYTF
TRBV6-6	TRBJ2-7	NA	TRBD1	TGTGCCAGCAGTTACAGGGGGCGCGAGCAGTACTTC	CASSYRGREQYF
TRBV4-1	TRBJ2-2	NA	NA	TGCGCCAGCAGCCAAACTAACACCGGGGAGCTGTTTTTT	CASSQTNTGELFF
TRBV25-1	TRBJ1-2	NA	TRBD1	TGTGCCAGCGGAGACAGGGTATGGGGCTACACCTTC	CASGDRVWGYTF
TRBV27	TRBJ2-2	once	TRBD1	TGTGCCAGCAGTCCTCGCCCAGGGGGCACCGGGGAGCTGTTTTTT	CASSPRPGGTGELFF
TRBV27	TRBJ2-7	NA	TRBD1	TGTGCCAGCAGTTTGACAGGGTGGTACGAGCAGTACTTC	CASSLTGWYEQYF
TRBV2	TRBJ2-7	NA	NA	TGTGCCAGCAGTGCCTCCTACGAGCAGTACTTC	CASSASYEQYF
TRBV7-3	TRBJ2-3	medium-sized	TRBD2	TGTGCCAGCAGCTTAGCGGGGGGCACAGATACGCAGTATTTT	CASSLAGGTDTQYF
TRBV4-1	TRBJ1-5	NA	NA	TGCGCCAGCAGCCGGGACAATAGCAATCAGCCCCAGCATTTT	CASSRDNSNQPQHF
TRBV27	TRBJ2-7	NA	NA	TGTGCCAGCAGTTTTGGCAGGTTCCAGATTTACGAGCAGTACTTC	CASSFGRFQIYEQYF
TRBV6-1	TRBJ2-1	NA	TRBD2	TGTGCCAGCAGTAGCGGGGGGGCCTACAATGAGCAGTTCTTC	CASSSGGAYNEQFF
TRBV27	TRBJ1-6	NA	NA	TGTGCCAGCAGTTTAGCTAATTCACTCCTCCACTTT	CASSLANSLLHF
TRBV29-1	TRBJ2-5	NA	NA	TGCAGCGTTGAAGGACAGTACCAAGAGACCCAGTACTTC	CSVEGQYQETQYF
TRBV2	TRBJ2-1	NA	NA	TGTGCCAGCAGTGAAAATGAGCAGTTCTTC	CASSENEQFF
TRBV19	TRBJ1-1	NA	TRBD1	TGTGCCAGTAGTCTGACAGGGCGGAACACTGAAGCTTTCTTT	CASSLTGRNTEAFF
TRBV21-1	TRBJ2-1	NA	NA	TGTGCCAGCAGCAAGACAGGGGGCAATGAGCAGTTCTTC	CASSKTGGNEQFF
TRBV7-8	TRBJ1-1	NA	TRBD1	TGTGCCAGCAGCGGACAGGGGAACACTGAAGCTTTCTTT	CASSGQGNTEAFF
TRBV11-2	TRBJ1-2	NA	TRBD1	TGTGCCAGCACTTCGAATCCGGGACAGCTTGGCTACACCTTC	CASTSNPGQLGYTF
TRBV4-1	TRBJ2-5	NA	TRBD1	TGCGCCAGCAGCCTCCACAGGGGGCAAGAGACCCAGTACTTC	CASSLHRGQETQYF
TRBV7-3	TRBJ2-1	NA	NA	TGTGCCAGCAGCTTAGGGTTTTACAATGAGCAGTTCTTC	CASSLGFYNEQFF
TRBV29-1	TRBJ1-2	NA	NA	TGCAGCGTTGAAGACAGGGATGGCTACACCTTC	CSVEDRDGYTF
TRBV9	TRBJ2-2	NA	NA	TGTGCCAGCAACACCGGGGAGCTGTTTTTT	CASNTGELFF
TRBV12-5	TRBJ2-7	NA	NA	TGTGCTAGTGGTTTGGTAACCAGCTACGAGCAGTACTTC	CASGLVTSYEQYF
TRBV5-1	TRBJ2-7	NA	TRBD2	TGCGCCAGCAGTTGGACTAGCGGGTACGAGCAGTACTTC	CASSWTSGYEQYF
TRBV30	TRBJ2-4	NA	NA	TGTGCCTGGAGTGTAGGGACAGCCAAAAACATTCAGTACTTC	CAWSVGTAKNIQYF
TRBV10-3	TRBJ1-2	NA	TRBD1	TGTGCCATCAAGGGGGACAGGAGTACTCCTAACTATGGCTACACCTTC	CAIKGDRSTPNYGYTF
TRBV9	TRBJ2-5	NA	TRBD2	TGTGCCAGCAGCGTAGCCGGGACTAGCGAAGAGACCCAGTACTTC	CASSVAGTSEETQYF
TRBV6-5	TRBJ2-1	NA	NA	TGTGCCAGCAGTTACTTTTGGCAGGGTATCAATGAGCAGTTCTTC	CASSYFWQGINEQFF
TRBV27	TRBJ1-1	NA	NA	TGTGCCAGCAGTTTTATGCAGAACACTGAAGCTTTCTTT	CASSFMQNTEAFF
TRBV6-5	TRBJ2-1	NA	TRBD1	TGTGCCAGCAGTTACAGGGGGCGCAATGAGCAGTTCTTC	CASSYRGRNEQFF
TRBV11-2	TRBJ2-1	once	TRBD2	TGTGCCAGCAGCTTTTCTAGCGGGGGCTACAATGAGCAGTTCTTC	CASSFSSGGYNEQFF
TRBV19	TRBJ1-1	NA	TRBD1	TGTGCCAGTAGTCCCGGACAGGGGAACACTGAAGCTTTCTTT	CASSPGQGNTEAFF
TRBV27	TRBJ2-7	once	NA	TGTGCCAGCAGACCTTGGGGAGATCCCTACGAGCAGTACTTC	CASRPWGDPYEQYF
TRBV5-1	TRBJ1-1	NA	NA	TGCGCCAGCAGCTTGGGAGCGGCTGAAGCTTTCTTT	CASSLGAAEAFF
TRBV4-3	TRBJ2-2	NA	NA	TGCGCCAGCAGCCAAGATGAGGGGCACACCGGGGAGCTGTTTTTT	CASSQDEGHTGELFF
TRBV27	TRBJ1-1	NA	NA	TGTGCCAGCAGGATCCGGGAGGGAACTGAAGCTTTCTTT	CASRIREGTEAFF
TRBV19	TRBJ1-2	NA	TRBD1	TGTGCCAGTAGTGCCTCGACAGGGGGCTATGGCTACACCTTC	CASSASTGGYGYTF
TRBV11-2	TRBJ2-7	NA	TRBD2	TGTGCCAGCAGCTCCCCAACTAGCGGGGGCTCCTACGAGCAGTACTTC	CASSSPTSGGSYEQYF
TRBV4-2	TRBJ2-7	once	NA	TGTGCCAGCAGCCAAGATCACGTACTCTACGAGCAGTACTTC	CASSQDHVLYEQYF
TRBV9	TRBJ2-3	NA	NA	TGTGCCAGCAGCGTAGGGGGGGCAGATACGCAGTATTTT	CASSVGGADTQYF
TRBV9	TRBJ2-3	NA	TRBD2	TGTGCCAGCAGCGTAGAAACGGAGCGGGGGGCGAGATATGGCACAGATACGCAGTATTTT	CASSVETERGARYGTDTQYF
TRBV27	TRBJ1-1	NA	NA	TGTGCCAGCAGTGCCAGGGGCGCAGGCACTGAAGCTTTCTTT	CASSARGAGTEAFF
TRBV5-6	TRBJ2-2	NA	NA	TGTGCCAGCAGCCCATTACTGTACACCGGGGAGCTGTTTTTT	CASSPLLYTGELFF
TRBV27	TRBJ1-1	NA	NA	TGTGCCAGCAGCCAAGGGGCGGAAGCTTTCTTT	CASSQGAEAFF
TRBV14	TRBJ1-4	NA	NA	TGTGCCAGCAGCCAAGATACGGGCAGGGGAGCAACTAATGAAAAACTGTTTTTT	CASSQDTGRGATNEKLFF
TRBV5-5	TRBJ1-5	NA	TRBD1	TGTGCCAGCAGCTTGACAGGGGGCAATCAGCCCCAGCATTTT	CASSLTGGNQPQHF
TRBV27	TRBJ2-7	NA	TRBD2	TGTGCCAGCAGTTCCGGGGGGGCTTACGAGCAGTACTTC	CASSSGGAYEQYF
TRBV5-1	TRBJ2-7	once	NA	TGCGCCAGCAGCTTGGACCTCCGCGAGCAGTACTTC	CASSLDLREQYF
TRBV4-1	TRBJ2-7	few	NA	TGCGCCAGCAGCCAATCCTACGAGCAGTACTTC	CASSQSYEQYF
TRBV27	TRBJ1-5	NA	TRBD1	TGTGCCAGCAGTTTAGGACAGGGGGCTCAGCCCCAGCATTTT	CASSLGQGAQPQHF
TRBV30	TRBJ2-7	NA	TRBD2	TGTGCCTGGAGTGTCGCTGGTAGCGGGGAGCAGTACTTC	CAWSVAGSGEQYF